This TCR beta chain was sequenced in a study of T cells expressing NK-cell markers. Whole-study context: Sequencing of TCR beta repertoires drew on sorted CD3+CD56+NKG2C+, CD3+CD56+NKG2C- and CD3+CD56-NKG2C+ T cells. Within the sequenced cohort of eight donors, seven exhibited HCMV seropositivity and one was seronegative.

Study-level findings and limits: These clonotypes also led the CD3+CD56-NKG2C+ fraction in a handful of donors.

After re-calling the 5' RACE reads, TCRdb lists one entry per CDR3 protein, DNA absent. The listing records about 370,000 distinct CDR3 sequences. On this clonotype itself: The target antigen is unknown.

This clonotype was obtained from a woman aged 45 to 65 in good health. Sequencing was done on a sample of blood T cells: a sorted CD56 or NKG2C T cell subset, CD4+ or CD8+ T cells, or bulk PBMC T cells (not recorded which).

The CDR3 sequence is CASSSAGLLGYTF. The chain couples TRBV11-2 to TRBJ1-2; as DNA is missing, the TRBD1 call by TCRdb cannot be tested. CDR1 SGHAT and CDR2 FQNNGV come from the germline V gene. The CDR3 is made up of 13 amino acids.